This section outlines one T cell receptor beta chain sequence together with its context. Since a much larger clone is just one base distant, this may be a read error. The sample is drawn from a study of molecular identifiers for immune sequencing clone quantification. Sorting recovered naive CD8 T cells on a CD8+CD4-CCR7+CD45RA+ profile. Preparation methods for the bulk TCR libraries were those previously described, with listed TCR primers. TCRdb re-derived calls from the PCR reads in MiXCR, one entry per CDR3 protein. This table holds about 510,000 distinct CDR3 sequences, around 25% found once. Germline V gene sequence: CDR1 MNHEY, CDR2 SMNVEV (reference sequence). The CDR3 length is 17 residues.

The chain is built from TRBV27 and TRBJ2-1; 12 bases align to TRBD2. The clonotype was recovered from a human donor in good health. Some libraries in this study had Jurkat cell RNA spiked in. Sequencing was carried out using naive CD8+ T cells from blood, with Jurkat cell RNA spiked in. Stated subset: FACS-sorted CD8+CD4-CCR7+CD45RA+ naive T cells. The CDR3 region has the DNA TGTGCCGGCAGTTTATCCGGGCTAGCGGGAGGGCCCAATGAGCAGTTCTTC. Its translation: CAGSLSGLAGGPNEQFF.